These 26 T cell receptor beta chains were all obtained from the same sample, sequenced in a study of CD8 T cells in Susac syndrome. It was with random hexamers that about 0.45 to 1 ug RNA was reverse transcribed. Using its own MiXCR run on the immunoSEQ multiplex PCR reads, TCRdb lists one record per CDR3 protein. This table holds fewer than 350,000 distinct CDR3 sequences, 85% found once. The sequencing input was CD8+ T cells from PBMCs. Source of these receptors: a human donor with multiple sclerosis.

This clonotype was counted a few times. The chain has TRBV6-8 and TRBJ2-1, with 12 positions matching TRBD2. V lost 6 bases to trimming and J lost 10 bases; unmatched junction nucleotides: 7. The germline V gene has CDR1 MNHGY and CDR2 SAAAGT. The CDR3 sequence is 14 residues long. CDR3: CASRRLAGVSEQFF. The CDR3, as DNA: TGTGCCAGCAGGCGACTAGCGGGAGTCAGCGAGCAGTTCTTC.

The CDR3 coding sequence is TGTGCCAGCAGCGTAGAAGGGACAGCCTCCTACGAGCAGTACTTC. Its translation is CASSVEGTASYEQYF. The gene calls are TRBV9 and TRBJ2-7, with 7 nucleotides matching TRBD1. The CDR3 has 15 amino acids. J was trimmed by 0 bases and V by 0 bases; bases with no gene match: 3. The germline V gene encodes CDR1 SGDLS and CDR2 YYNGEE.

This clonotype was picked up one time. The J gene is TRBJ2-7, the V gene TRBV28, with D possibly called TRBD1 or TRBD2 (6 bases each). Germline V CDR1 and CDR2: MDHEN, SYDVKM. V was trimmed by 6 bases and J by 5 bases, leaving 20 bases between them. The CDR3 is made up of 15 amino acids. CDR3 in amino acids: CASRFFGGRRNEQYF. In DNA form, the CDR3 reads TGTGCCAGCAGGTTCTTTGGGGGGCGAAGGAACGAGCAGTACTTC.

This sequence joins TRBV12-3 or TRBV12-4 and TRBJ2-5, with 7 nucleotides matching TRBD2. J gave up 2 bases and V 3 bases, and 9 bases lay outside the gene matches. The CDR3 covers 16 residues. The CDR3 sequence is CASSLGGFGTQETQYF. CDR3 bases: TGTGCCAGCAGTTTGGGGGGGTTCGGGACTCAAGAGACCCAGTACTTC.

J is TRBJ1-1 and V is TRBV20-1; no definite D call. Per the germline V gene, CDR1 is DFQATT and CDR2 is SNEGSKA (reference sequence). The CDR3 has 15 residues. The V end was cut by 7 bases, the J end by 0 bases, with 18 bases between. Here the CDR3 reads CSGLGSGSMNTEAFF. The DNA for the CDR3 is TGCAGTGGATTGGGGAGCGGTTCTATGAACACTGAAGCTTTCTTT.

The CDR3 nucleotides are TGTGCCAGCAGTGATGGGGGGCTTTACGGCTACACCTTC. Protein product: CASSDGGLYGYTF. V is TRBV27 and J is TRBJ1-2; a weak D match, TRBD1 (6 bases). Germline assignment: CDR1 MNHEY and CDR2 SMNVEV (reference sequence). Trimming removed 5 bases from V and 8 bases from J, with 15 bases in between. The CDR3 sequence is 13 residues long.

The chain couples TRBV7-2 to TRBJ2-3; TRBD1 matches 7 bases. V lost 2 bases, J lost 0 bases, and 5 bases stayed unmatched. The CDR3 runs to 16 residues. Germline V gives CDR1 SGHTA, CDR2 FQGNSA. The CDR3 DNA sequence: TGTGCCAGCAGCTTACAGGGGGTATCGAGCACAGATACGCAGTATTTT. Translating it yields CASSLQGVSSTDTQYF.

This clonotype was picked up one time. The J gene is TRBJ2-7, the V gene TRBV27; D is undetermined. This CDR3 comprises 11 residues. Germline lookup yields CDR1 MNHEY and CDR2 SMNVEV (reference sequence). V dropped 3 bases and J dropped 7 bases, with 7 bases sitting between them. This chain's CDR3 is CASSFGQEQYF. The CDR3 nucleotides read TGTGCCAGCAGTTTCGGGCAAGAGCAGTACTTC.

In this sample, this clonotype turned up once. The chain links TRBV24-1 to TRBJ2-3; 9 bases align to TRBD2. V gave up 3 bases and J gave up 3 bases; unmatched junction bases: 9. CDR3 size: 17 residues. CDR1 and CDR2 (germline): KGHDR, SFDVKD. CDR3 loop: CATSDDKNSGRTDTQYF. CDR3 DNA: TGTGCCACCAGTGATGATAAGAATAGCGGGAGAACAGATACGCAGTATTTT.

The chain is built from TRBV6-2 or TRBV6-3 and TRBJ2-1; possibly TRBD2 for D (5 bases). Between the trimmed V and J ends, which lost 3 bases and 8 bases, there was a span of 17 bases. The CDR3 consists of 15 residues. Germline values: CDR1 MNHEY, CDR2 SVGEGT. The CDR3 DNA reads as TGTGCCAGCAGTTATCCCGAAAGGGAGTTTGATGAGCAGTTCTTC. Protein sequence: CASSYPEREFDEQFF.

The chain has TRBV20-1 and TRBJ2-7; TRBD1 matches at 11 bases. The CDR3 is made up of 16 amino acids. Per germline, CDR1 DFQATT and CDR2 SNEGSKA (reference sequence). V dropped 5 bases and J dropped 4; count of bases not matched to a gene: 13. The CDR3 DNA follows: TGCAGTGCTCAACCCTCCCGGGACAGGGGGGAGTACGAGCAGTACTTC. Translated, it gives CSAQPSRDRGEYEQYF.

V gene TRBV4-3 combines with J gene TRBJ2-7; 9 bases match TRBD1. Trimming took 0 bases from V and 6 from J; bases not matched to a gene: 9. This CDR3 is built from 16 residues. The germline V gene encodes CDR1 LGHNA and CDR2 YSLEER. CDR3 bases: TGCGCCAGCAGCCAAGATGGGACAGGGCGAACTCTCGAGCAGTACTTC. Translating it yields CASSQDGTGRTLEQYF.

V is TRBV20-1 and J is TRBJ2-1, with 8 positions matching TRBD2. The CDR3 runs to 14 residues. Trimming cost V 5 bases and J 0 bases; bases outside gene matches: 3. CDR1 DFQATT and CDR2 SNEGSKA come from the germline V gene (reference sequence). The CDR3 DNA follows: TGCAGTGCTCCAAGCGGGAGCTCCTACAATGAGCAGTTCTTC. Protein: CSAPSGSSYNEQFF.

This sequence joins TRBV27 and TRBJ1-1; D gene unclear. Trimming removed 3 bases at V and 1 base at J, with 6 bases between. Germline lookup yields CDR1 MNHEY and CDR2 SMNVEV (reference sequence). The length of the CDR3 is 13 residues. The CDR3 DNA reads TGTGCCAGCAGTTTTCAGAGGAACACTGAAGCTTTCTTT. Translating gives CASSFQRNTEAFF.

The chain is built from TRBV5-6 and TRBJ2-2; TRBD2 matches 13 bases. The V gene's germline CDR1 is SGHDT and CDR2 YYEEEE. The CDR3 covers 22 residues. V was pared by 3 bases and J by 4 bases, with 21 bases of the junction left unmatched. The CDR3 loop is CASSYKARTSGRSERLTGELFF. The CDR3 bases are TGTGCCAGCAGCTATAAAGCTCGGACTAGCGGGAGATCCGAAAGACTCACCGGGGAGCTGTTTTTT. The variable domain in full, completed from reference TRBV5-6 and TRBJ2-2, reads DAGVTQSPTHLIKTRGQQVTLRCSPKSGHDTVSWYQQALGQGPQFIFQYYEEEERQRGNFPDRFSGHQFPNYSSELNVNALLLGDSALYLCASSYKARTSGRSERLTGELFFGEGSRLTVL.

J is TRBJ2-2 and V is TRBV24-1; unclear D gene. This CDR3 has 14 amino acids. Trimming left V 10 bases short and J 3 bases short, with 14 bases between. CDR1 is KGHDR, CDR2 SFDVKD, per germline. The CDR3 region has the DNA TGTGCCACTGAAGTCGACGGATACACCGGGGAGCTGTTTTTT. Translation: CATEVDGYTGELFF.

The chain links TRBV6-1 to TRBJ2-1; D is perhaps TRBD1 (6 bases). This CDR3 comprises 17 residues. V lost 6 bases to trimming and J lost 5 bases, with 23 bases between them. Germline V gene lookup returns CDR1 MNHNS and CDR2 SASEGT. CDR3 bases: TGTGCCAGCAGGCCCCTTCCCCTAGGGGGTAAAAACAATGAGCAGTTCTTC. It is translated as CASRPLPLGGKNNEQFF.

The rearrangement links TRBV7-2 to TRBJ2-7; D not certain. The germline gives CDR1 SGHTA, CDR2 FQGNSA. The CDR3 length is 14 residues. Trimming removed 5 bases from V and 3 bases from J, with 14 bases in between. The CDR3 reads CASSPGHGRYEQYF. The CDR3 coding sequence is TGTGCCAGCAGCCCCGGGCACGGGCGCTACGAGCAGTACTTC.

The V call is TRBV6-2 or TRBV6-3, the J call TRBJ2-7; D unclear. The CDR3 extends over 14 amino acids. Trimming took off 1 base at V and 0 bases at J, with 7 bases between the two ends. In germline, CDR1 is MNHEY, CDR2 SVGEGT. This chain's CDR3 is CASSYLGYSYEQYF. The CDR3 DNA sequence: TGTGCCAGCAGTTACTTGGGGTACTCCTACGAGCAGTACTTC.

The rearrangement joins TRBV30 to TRBJ2-1, with 12 nucleotides matching TRBD2. V gave up 5 bases and J gave up 6 bases; unmatched junction bases: 11. The CDR3 covers 16 residues. The V gene's germline CDR1 is GTSNPN and CDR2 SVGIG (reference sequence). CDR3 amino acids: CAWGPGASGRANEQFF. As DNA, the CDR3 is TGTGCCTGGGGCCCGGGGGCTAGCGGGAGGGCCAATGAGCAGTTCTTC.

The V gene is TRBV9, the J gene TRBJ2-7; 13 positions match TRBD2. V dropped 4 bases and J dropped 5; count of bases not matched to a gene: 9. The CDR3 is made up of 16 amino acids. Germline lookup yields CDR1 SGDLS and CDR2 YYNGEE. The CDR3 here is CASSSGLAGERNEQYF. The CDR3 DNA reads TGTGCCAGCAGCTCAGGACTAGCGGGAGAGAGGAACGAGCAGTACTTC.

The rearrangement joins TRBV27 to TRBJ2-3; maybe TRBD2 (6 bases). Germline values: CDR1 MNHEY, CDR2 SMNVEV (reference sequence). Trimming shortened V by 3 bases and J by 3 bases, and 13 bases separated the two germline ends. The CDR3 length is 15 residues. The chain's CDR3 is CASSFGGSWTDTQYF. CDR3 nucleotides: TGTGCCAGCAGTTTCGGAGGGAGCTGGACAGATACGCAGTATTTT.

The chain has TRBV4-3 and TRBJ1-2; 7 bases are a match to TRBD1. Germline CDR1 and CDR2: LGHNA and YSLEER. The CDR3 is 15 residues long. J lost 8 bases, V lost 0 bases, and 9 bases had no gene match. CDR3 amino acids: CASSQDGTETLGYTF. The DNA of the CDR3 is TGCGCCAGCAGCCAAGACGGGACAGAGACCCTAGGCTACACCTTC.

The chain joins TRBV14 to TRBJ2-3; D call uncertain. V shed 1 base and J shed 3 bases, with 14 bases lying between them. The CDR3 totals 16 residues. From germline, CDR1 is SGHDN and CDR2 FVKESK. CDR3 DNA sequence: TGTGCCAGCAGCCAAGCACGGACCCTACTAACAGATACGCAGTATTTT. Its protein is CASSQARTLLTDTQYF.

The rearrangement joins TRBV28 to TRBJ2-1, with 8 bases identical to TRBD2. The J segment lost 4 bases and the V segment lost 6 bases, leaving 5 bases of the junction unmatched. CDR1 and CDR2 from the germline V gene are MDHEN and SYDVKM. The CDR3 contains 14 residues. The CDR3 nucleotides are TGTGCCAGCAGGGGGCGGGAGGAGTACAATGAGCAGTTCTTC. It encodes CASRGREEYNEQFF.

The table lists this clonotype with a count of one. The V call is TRBV29-1, the J call TRBJ1-2; TRBD1 might be the D (6 bases). V was trimmed by 8 bases and J by 2 bases, leaving 24 bases between them. The CDR3 has 16 amino acids. The germline CDR1 and CDR2 sequences are SQVTM and ANQGSEA. CDR3 sequence: CSTNLGGLLSNYGYTF. For the CDR3, the DNA is TGCAGCACCAACCTCGGGGGCCTACTTAGCAACTATGGCTACACCTTC.